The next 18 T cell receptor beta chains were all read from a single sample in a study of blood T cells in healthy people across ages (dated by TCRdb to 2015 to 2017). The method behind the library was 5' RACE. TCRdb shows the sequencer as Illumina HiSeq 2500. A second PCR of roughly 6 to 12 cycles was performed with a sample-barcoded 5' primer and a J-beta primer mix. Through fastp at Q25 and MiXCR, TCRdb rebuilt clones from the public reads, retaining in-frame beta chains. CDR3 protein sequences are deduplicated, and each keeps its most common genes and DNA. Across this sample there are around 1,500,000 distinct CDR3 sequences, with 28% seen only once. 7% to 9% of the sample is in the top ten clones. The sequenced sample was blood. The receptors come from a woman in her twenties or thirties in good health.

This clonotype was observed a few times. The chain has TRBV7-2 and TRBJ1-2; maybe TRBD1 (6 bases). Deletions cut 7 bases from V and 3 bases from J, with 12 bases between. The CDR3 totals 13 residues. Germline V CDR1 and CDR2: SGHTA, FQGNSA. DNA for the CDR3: TGTGCCAGCACCCTCGGGGGCGACTATGGCTACACCTTC. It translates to CASTLGGDYGYTF.

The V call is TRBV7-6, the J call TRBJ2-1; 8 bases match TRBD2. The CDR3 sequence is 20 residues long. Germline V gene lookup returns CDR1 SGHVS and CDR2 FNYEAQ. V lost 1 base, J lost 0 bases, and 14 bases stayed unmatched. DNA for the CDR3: TGTGCCAGCAGCTTAGTGTCGGTAACAGCGGGGGCAAGCTCCTACAATGAGCAGTTCTTC. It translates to CASSLVSVTAGASSYNEQFF.

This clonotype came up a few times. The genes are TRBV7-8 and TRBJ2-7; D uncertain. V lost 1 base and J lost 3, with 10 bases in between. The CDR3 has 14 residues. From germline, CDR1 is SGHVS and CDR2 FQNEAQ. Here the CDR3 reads CASSLEAEDYEQYF. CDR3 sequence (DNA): TGTGCCAGCAGCTTAGAGGCCGAGGACTACGAGCAGTACTTC.

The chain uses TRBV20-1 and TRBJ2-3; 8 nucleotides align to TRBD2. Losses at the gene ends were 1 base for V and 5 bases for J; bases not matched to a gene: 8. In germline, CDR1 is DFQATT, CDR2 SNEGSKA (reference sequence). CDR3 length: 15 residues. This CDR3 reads CSARGYLAGIDTQYF. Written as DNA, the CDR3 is TGCAGTGCTAGAGGTTACCTAGCGGGCATAGATACGCAGTATTTT.

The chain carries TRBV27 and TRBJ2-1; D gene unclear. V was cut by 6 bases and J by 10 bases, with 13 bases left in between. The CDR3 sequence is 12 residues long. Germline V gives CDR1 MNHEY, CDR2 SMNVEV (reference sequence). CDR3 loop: CASSQTSREQFF. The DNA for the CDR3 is TGTGCCAGCAGCCAGACGTCTCGGGAGCAGTTCTTC.

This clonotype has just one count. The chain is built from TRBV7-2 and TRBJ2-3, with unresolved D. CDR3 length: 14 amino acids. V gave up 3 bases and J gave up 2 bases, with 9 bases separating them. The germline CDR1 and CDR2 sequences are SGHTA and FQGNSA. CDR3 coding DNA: TGTGCCAGCAGCTTGCGGATGGACACAGATACGCAGTATTTT. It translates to CASSLRMDTDTQYF.

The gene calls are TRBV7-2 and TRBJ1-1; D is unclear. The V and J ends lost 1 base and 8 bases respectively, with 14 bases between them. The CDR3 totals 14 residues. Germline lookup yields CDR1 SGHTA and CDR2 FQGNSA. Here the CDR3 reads CASSLEEGLSEAFF. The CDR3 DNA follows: TGTGCCAGCAGCTTAGAAGAGGGCTTAAGCGAAGCTTTCTTT.

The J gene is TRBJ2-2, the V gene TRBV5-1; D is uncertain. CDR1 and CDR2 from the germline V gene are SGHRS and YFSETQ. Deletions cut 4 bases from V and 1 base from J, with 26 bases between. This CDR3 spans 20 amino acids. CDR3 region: CASSRYHSTYRLGNTGELFF. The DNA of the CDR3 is TGCGCCAGCAGCCGCTACCACTCGACTTATCGACTTGGGAACACCGGGGAGCTGTTTTTT.

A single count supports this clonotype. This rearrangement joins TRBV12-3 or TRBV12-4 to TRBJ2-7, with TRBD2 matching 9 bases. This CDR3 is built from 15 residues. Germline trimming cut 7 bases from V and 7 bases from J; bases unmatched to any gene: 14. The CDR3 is CASTNGASGASEQYF. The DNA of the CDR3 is TGTGCCAGCACCAACGGGGCTAGCGGGGCCTCTGAGCAGTACTTC.

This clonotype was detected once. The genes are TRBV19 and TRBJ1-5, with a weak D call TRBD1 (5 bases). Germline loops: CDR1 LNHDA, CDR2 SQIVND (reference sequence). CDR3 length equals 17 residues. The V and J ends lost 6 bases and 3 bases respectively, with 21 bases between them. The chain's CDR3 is CASSSFSAGVVNQPQHF. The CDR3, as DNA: TGTGCCAGTAGCTCTTTCTCTGCGGGGGTAGTCAATCAGCCCCAGCATTTT.

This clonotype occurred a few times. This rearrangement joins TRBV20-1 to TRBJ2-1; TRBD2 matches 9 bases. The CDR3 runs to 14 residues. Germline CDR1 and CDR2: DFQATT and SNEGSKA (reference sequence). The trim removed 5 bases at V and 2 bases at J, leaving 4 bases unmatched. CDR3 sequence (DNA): TGCAGTGCTGCAGGCGGGAGGGCCTACAATGAGCAGTTCTTC. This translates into CSAAGGRAYNEQFF.

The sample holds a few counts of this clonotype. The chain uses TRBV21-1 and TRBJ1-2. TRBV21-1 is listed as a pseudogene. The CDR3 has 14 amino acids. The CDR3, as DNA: TGTGCCAGCAGCAAAGAGACGGTATTTTATGGCTACACCTTC. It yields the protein CASSKETVFYGYTF.

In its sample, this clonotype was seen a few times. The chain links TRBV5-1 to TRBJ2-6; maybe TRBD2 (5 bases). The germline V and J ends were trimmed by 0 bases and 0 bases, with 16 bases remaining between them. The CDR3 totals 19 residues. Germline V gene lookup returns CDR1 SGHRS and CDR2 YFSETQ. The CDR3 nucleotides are TGCGCCAGCAGCTTGGGAGGGCGTTGGTCCCTCTCTGGGGCCAACGTCCTGACTTTC. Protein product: CASSLGGRWSLSGANVLTF.

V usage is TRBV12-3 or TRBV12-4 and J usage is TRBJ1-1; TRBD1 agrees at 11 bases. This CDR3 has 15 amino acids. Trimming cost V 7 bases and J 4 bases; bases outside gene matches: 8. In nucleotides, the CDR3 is TGTGCCAGCACCTTAAGGACAGGGGGCGGCACTGAAGCTTTCTTT. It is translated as CASTLRTGGGTEAFF.

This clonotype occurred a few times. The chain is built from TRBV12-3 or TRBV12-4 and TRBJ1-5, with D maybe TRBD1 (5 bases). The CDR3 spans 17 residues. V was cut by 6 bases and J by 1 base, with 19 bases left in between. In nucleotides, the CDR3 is TGTGCCAGCAGCCCCCTGGGATCCGGGGGAAGCAATCAGCCCCAGCATTTT. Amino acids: CASSPLGSGGSNQPQHF.

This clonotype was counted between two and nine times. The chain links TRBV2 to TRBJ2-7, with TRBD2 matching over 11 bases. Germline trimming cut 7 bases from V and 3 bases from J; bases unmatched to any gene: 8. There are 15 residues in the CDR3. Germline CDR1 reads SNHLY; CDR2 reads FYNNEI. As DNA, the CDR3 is TGTGCCAGCAAAGGCCCACTAGCGGGAGACTACGAGCAGTACTTC. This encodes CASKGPLAGDYEQYF. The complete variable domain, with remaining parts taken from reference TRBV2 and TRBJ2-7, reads EPEVTQTPSHQVTQMGQEVILRCVPISNHLYFYWYRQILGQKVEFLVSFYNNEISEKSEIFDDQFSVERPDGSNFTLKIRSTKLEDSAMYFCASKGPLAGDYEQYFGPGTRLTVT.

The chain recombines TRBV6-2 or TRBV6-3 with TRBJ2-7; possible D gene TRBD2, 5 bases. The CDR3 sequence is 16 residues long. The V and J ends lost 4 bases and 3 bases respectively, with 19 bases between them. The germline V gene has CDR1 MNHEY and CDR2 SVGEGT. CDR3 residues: CASSSPLARGIYEQYF. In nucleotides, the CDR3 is TGTGCCAGCAGTTCTCCCCTAGCCCGAGGGATCTACGAGCAGTACTTC.

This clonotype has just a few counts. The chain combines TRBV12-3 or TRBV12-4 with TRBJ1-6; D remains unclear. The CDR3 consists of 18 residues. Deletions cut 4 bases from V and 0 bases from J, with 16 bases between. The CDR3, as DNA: TGTGCCAGCAGTTCCGGACTGGAGAGAAGCTCCTATAATTCACCCCTCCACTTT. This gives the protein CASSSGLERSSYNSPLHF.